The 14 T cell receptor beta chains below come from one sample, sequenced in a study of neurological immune-mediated disorders. Time point: longitudinal time-point 2. TCRdb itself ran the 5' RACE reads through MiXCR, one entry per CDR3 protein. The table lists some 87,000 distinct CDR3 sequences, 5% to 6.5% of them singletons, with 7.9% in the top ten. Sequencing used PBMCs. These receptor sequences come from a woman aged 55-69 years with multiple sclerosis.

This clonotype was seen many times. The CDR3 nucleotides read TGTGCCAGCAGCCAGGCTAGGGAAGCTTTCTTT. This codes for CASSQAREAFF. This sequence joins TRBV7-9 and TRBJ1-1; D is unclear. The length of the CDR3 is 11 residues. Germline CDR1 and CDR2: SEHNR and FQNEAQ (reference sequence). Trimming removed 5 bases from V and 8 bases from J, with 9 bases in between.

The chain couples TRBV5-1 to TRBJ2-7; weak D call: TRBD1 (6 bases). The CDR3 extends over 13 amino acids. Germline CDR1 reads SGHRS; CDR2 reads YFSETQ. V lost 2 bases, J lost 2 bases, and 8 bases lay in between. The CDR3, as DNA: TGCGCCAGCAGCTTAGACAGGACCTACGAGCAGTACTTC. As protein: CASSLDRTYEQYF.

This clonotype was seen repeatedly, ten times or more. V and J are TRBV4-2 and TRBJ1-1, with 8 bases that match TRBD1. Germline V gene lookup returns CDR1 LGHNA and CDR2 YNFKEQ. V shed 1 base and J 12 bases; nucleotides not matched to a gene: 16. CDR3 length equals 16 residues. CDR3 nucleotides: TGTGCCAGCAGCCAAGGCACAGGGGGGTCGTCTGTAAAAACTTTCTTT. Encoded protein: CASSQGTGGSSVKTFF.

This clonotype was counted many times. The chain has TRBV7-2 and TRBJ2-2; D is tentatively TRBD1 or TRBD2 (5 bases each). CDR3 size: 17 residues. The V end was cut by 1 base, the J end by 5 bases, with 17 bases between. CDR1 SGHTA and CDR2 FQGNSA come from the germline V gene. CDR3 protein: CASSLVLSGSGTGELFF. CDR3 coding DNA: TGTGCCAGCAGCTTAGTCCTGTCAGGGTCGGGGACCGGGGAGCTGTTTTTT. Based on the CDR3 plus reference TRBV7-2 and TRBJ2-2, the full variable domain is GAGVSQSPSNKVTEKGKDVELRCDPISGHTALYWYRQSLGQGLEFLIYFQGNSAPDKSGLPSDRFSAERTGGSVSTLTIQRTQQEDSAVYLCASSLVLSGSGTGELFFGEGSRLTVL.

This clonotype has a count of ten or more. V and J are TRBV3-1 and TRBJ2-5; tentative D call: TRBD1 (6 bases). Germline V gene lookup returns CDR1 LGHDT and CDR2 YNNKEL (reference sequence). The CDR3 sequence is 18 residues long. The germline V and J ends were trimmed by 4 bases and 2 bases, with 23 bases remaining between them. CDR3 sequence reads: CASSRRASGTGSQETQYF. Here the CDR3 DNA reads TGTGCCAGCAGCCGGCGAGCCTCCGGAACAGGGAGTCAAGAGACCCAGTACTTC.

This clonotype was observed a handful of times. The genes are TRBV5-1 and TRBJ1-1, with D possibly being TRBD1 (6 bases). Germline CDR1 is SGHRS and CDR2 is YFSETQ. This CDR3 has 15 amino acids. V shed 4 bases and J shed 0 bases, with 13 bases lying between them. The CDR3 sequence: CASSPEGGVNTEAFF. The CDR3 DNA is TGCGCCAGCAGCCCCGAGGGGGGGGTGAACACTGAAGCTTTCTTT. The full variable domain, rest sourced from reference TRBV5-1 and TRBJ1-1, is KAGVTQTPRYLIKTRGQQVTLSCSPISGHRSVSWYQQTPGQGLQFLFEYFSETQRNKGNFPGRFSGRQFSNSRSEMNVSTLELGDSALYLCASSPEGGVNTEAFFGQGTRLTVV.

This clonotype occurred many times. The CDR3 here is CSAPQGGLGQPQHF. CDR3 coding DNA: TGCAGTGCTCCCCAGGGAGGGCTCGGTCAGCCCCAGCATTTT. The chain carries TRBV20-1 and TRBJ1-5, with D possibly being TRBD1 (5 bases). V was trimmed by 5 bases and J by 6 bases, leaving 17 bases between them. Germline CDR1 and CDR2: DFQATT and SNEGSKA (reference sequence). CDR3 length: 14 residues.

This clonotype appeared many times. V and J are TRBV5-1 and TRBJ2-7; 7 bases line up with TRBD2. The CDR3 is 15 amino acids. Per the germline V gene, CDR1 is SGHRS and CDR2 is YFSETQ. V lost 5 bases to trimming and J lost 7 bases; unmatched junction nucleotides: 15. The CDR3 DNA sequence: TGCGCCAGCAGTTTAGTTCTAGCGCGGGGGAGTGAGCAGTACTTC. This translates into CASSLVLARGSEQYF.

This clonotype was picked up a small number of times. V gene TRBV20-1 combines with J gene TRBJ2-2; D remains ambiguous. Germline assignment: CDR1 DFQATT and CDR2 SNEGSKA (reference sequence). Trimming left V 3 bases short and J 3 bases short, with 5 bases between. The length of the CDR3 is 12 residues. CDR3 residues: CSASPYTGELFF. In DNA form, the CDR3 reads TGCAGTGCTAGTCCATACACCGGGGAGCTGTTTTTT.

This clonotype was picked up many times. CDR3 in amino acids: CASSPIGGALTDTQYF. The CDR3 bases are TGTGCCAGCAGCCCTATAGGGGGGGCGCTGACAGATACGCAGTATTTT. This chain links TRBV7-2 with TRBJ2-3, with D perhaps TRBD2 (7 bases). Looked up from germline, CDR1 is SGHTA and CDR2 is FQGNSA. The CDR3 has 16 residues. V gave up 5 bases and J gave up 3 bases, with 18 bases separating them.

This clonotype was counted many times. The CDR3 nucleotides read TGTGCCAGCAGCTTAGCGGGGGCGAGCACCGGGGAGCTGTTTTTT. Protein sequence: CASSLAGASTGELFF. The chain joins TRBV7-6 to TRBJ2-2; D might be TRBD1 (6 bases). The germline CDR1 and CDR2 sequences are SGHVS and FNYEAQ. Trimming took 0 bases from V and 4 from J, leaving 9 bases between them. The CDR3 covers 15 residues.

In its sample, this clonotype was seen many times. The chain couples TRBV20-1 to TRBJ1-2, with 7 bases aligning to TRBD1. Germline V gives CDR1 DFQATT, CDR2 SNEGSKA (reference sequence). The trim removed 2 bases at V and 3 bases at J, leaving 6 bases unmatched. The CDR3 extends over 14 amino acids. In DNA, the CDR3 is TGCAGTGCTAGACCCTTCGACAGGGACTATGGCTACACCTTC. Amino acid sequence: CSARPFDRDYGYTF.

In this sample, this clonotype turned up many times. The chain combines TRBV12-3 or TRBV12-4 with TRBJ2-3; D remains ambiguous. V gave up 3 bases and J gave up 5 bases, with 15 bases separating them. This CDR3 has 15 residues. CDR3 residues: CASSFDSTTRDTQYF. CDR3 nucleotide sequence: TGTGCCAGCAGTTTCGATAGTACGACCCGAGATACGCAGTATTTT.

This clonotype occurred many times. The chain joins TRBV12-3 or TRBV12-4 to TRBJ1-5; 7 positions match TRBD1. The CDR3 extends over 13 amino acids. With 6 bases clipped from V and 7 bases from J, the junction kept 6 bases outside the gene matches. The CDR3 DNA sequence: TGTGCCAGCAGCCAACAGGGGATCCAGCCCCAGCATTTT. Amino acids: CASSQQGIQPQHF.